This T cell receptor beta chain was retrieved from a study of blood T cell dynamics during melanoma immunotherapy. A fixed DNA input of 300 to 350 ng was used per bulk PBMC sample. Clones were sequenced by immunoSEQ multiplex PCR, and TCRdb holds only the in-frame ones, with some missing. Of under 8,000 clones in the sample, less than 85% are singletons; the top ten hold approximately 26%. The time point is: pre-treatment baseline. Response was assessed by RECIST 1.1 at 12 weeks, except a couple of rapid progressors. This CDR3 comprises 13 residues. V gave up 5 bases and J gave up 3 bases, with 11 bases separating them. From germline, CDR1 is SEHNR and CDR2 FQNEAQ (reference sequence).

The sequencing used blood, collected from a patient treated with checkpoint blockade. The clonotype comes from a human donor with melanoma. The chain joins TRBV7-9 to TRBJ2-7; weak D call: TRBD1 (6 bases). CDR3 DNA sequence: TGTGCCAGCAGCGGGGACATTTTCTACGAGCAGTACTTC. Translation: CASSGDIFYEQYF.